Following are 13 T cell receptor beta chains from one sample sequenced in a study of blood T cell repertoires in COVID-19. Using immunoSEQ multiplex PCR, the repertoire was profiled, and TCRdb retains in-frame clones only, with some absent. The sample lists approximately 170,000 clones, roughly four fifths seen once, with under 10% in the top ten. Input material: peripheral blood. The receptors here all came from a woman in her seventies with COVID-19, enrolled during active disease.

J is TRBJ2-3 and V is TRBV19, with 9 bases fitting TRBD2. Per the germline V gene, CDR1 is LNHDA and CDR2 is SQIVND (reference sequence). The CDR3 sequence is 16 residues long. V dropped 4 bases and J dropped 0; count of bases not matched to a gene: 5. The CDR3 here is CASSNLAGASTDTQYF. The CDR3 coding sequence is TGTGCCAGTAGTAATTTAGCGGGAGCTAGCACAGATACGCAGTATTTT.

A single count supports this clone. The V call is TRBV5-4, the J call TRBJ2-5, with 12 bases that match TRBD2. Trimming cost V 0 bases and J 4 bases; bases outside gene matches: 7. Germline CDR1 SGHNT, CDR2 YYREEE (reference sequence). The CDR3 spans 17 residues. This CDR3 reads CASSLVPSGRARETQYF. The CDR3 region has the DNA TGTGCCAGCAGCTTGGTTCCTAGCGGGAGGGCCCGAGAGACCCAGTACTTC.

In nucleotides, the CDR3 is TGTGCCAGCAGTTTACCGGGATCCTATGGCTACACCTTC. Its translation: CASSLPGSYGYTF. The chain uses TRBV27 and TRBJ1-2; D is unclear. V was pared by 2 bases and J by 4 bases, with 8 bases between. CDR3 length equals 13 residues. CDR1 MNHEY and CDR2 SMNVEV come from the germline V gene (reference sequence).

This chain links TRBV12-3 or TRBV12-4 with TRBJ2-2; D possibly corresponds to TRBD1 (5 bases). Trimming stripped 6 bases from V and 4 bases from J, with 9 bases between. CDR3 length equals 13 residues. The CDR3 here is CASRPDSTGELFF. DNA for the CDR3: TGTGCCAGCAGACCCGACAGCACCGGGGAGCTGTTTTTT.

CDR3 nucleotide sequence: TGTGCCAGCACCTTTTTTGACTCGGGCGAGCAGTACTTC. Encoded protein: CASTFFDSGEQYF. V and J are TRBV12-3 or TRBV12-4 and TRBJ2-7; D gene ambiguous. V shed 7 bases and J shed 6 bases, with 16 bases lying between them. There are 13 residues in the CDR3.

The V call is TRBV6-5, the J call TRBJ1-2; D gene ambiguous. The CDR3 consists of 15 residues. Germline assignment: CDR1 MNHEY and CDR2 SVGAGI. V was clipped by 7 bases and J by 7 bases, with 22 bases between them. The CDR3 loop reads CASIGESSTPGGYTF. The DNA of the CDR3 is TGTGCCAGCATCGGGGAATCGTCCACCCCTGGTGGCTACACCTTC.

The CDR3 is CASSPFGGQKDEQYF. In DNA, the CDR3 is TGTGCCAGCAGCCCCTTCGGGGGACAGAAGGACGAGCAGTACTTC. The rearrangement joins TRBV7-9 to TRBJ2-7; a weak D match, TRBD1 (7 bases). The CDR3 totals 15 residues. Germline CDR1 SEHNR, CDR2 FQNEAQ (reference sequence). V was pared by 5 bases and J by 5 bases, with 19 bases between.

The chain recombines TRBV5-6 with TRBJ1-4, with 9 bases identical to TRBD1. This CDR3 comprises 17 residues. With V trimmed by 0 bases and J by 1 base, 4 bases remained unmatched. Germline V CDR1 and CDR2: SGHDT, YYEEEE. The DNA of the CDR3 is TGTGCCAGCAGCTTGGCCGGGACAGGGAGAACTAATGAAAAACTGTTTTTT. This gives the protein CASSLAGTGRTNEKLFF.

This rearrangement joins TRBV19 to TRBJ2-5; TRBD1 matches at 11 bases. V shed 6 bases, J shed 4 bases, and the junction held 10 bases outside the gene matches. Per the germline V gene, CDR1 is LNHDA and CDR2 is SQIVND (reference sequence). This CDR3 has 16 residues. The CDR3, as DNA: TGTGCCAGTAGCCTCTACGGGACAGGGGGGTTAGAGACCCAGTACTTC. Translating gives CASSLYGTGGLETQYF. Based on the CDR3 plus reference TRBV19 and TRBJ2-5, the full variable domain is DGGITQSPKYLFRKEGQNVTLSCEQNLNHDAMYWYRQDPGQGLRLIYYSQIVNDFQKGDIAEGYSVSREKKESFPLTVTSAQKNPTAFYLCASSLYGTGGLETQYFGPGTRLLVL.

The chain carries TRBV7-9 and TRBJ2-7, with unresolved D. Trimming shortened V by 3 bases and J by 0 bases, and 12 bases separated the two germline ends. The CDR3 totals 15 residues. Germline lookup yields CDR1 SEHNR and CDR2 FQNEAQ (reference sequence). In DNA form, the CDR3 reads TGTGCCAGCAGCTTTGACTTCCGAAGCTCCTACGAGCAGTACTTC. Protein: CASSFDFRSSYEQYF. The full variable domain, completed using reference TRBV7-9 and TRBJ2-7, is DTGVSQNPRHKITKRGQNVTFRCDPISEHNRLYWYRQTLGQGPEFLTYFQNEAQLEKSRLLSDRFSAERPKGSFSTLEIQRTEQGDSAMYLCASSFDFRSSYEQYFGPGTRLTVT.

Of note for this clone: A read error may produce the germline difference seen at one junction end. This sequence joins TRBV13 and TRBJ1-6; 8 bases are a match to TRBD1. The length of the CDR3 is 14 residues. In germline, CDR1 is PRHDT, CDR2 FYEKMQ (reference sequence). This chain's CDR3 is CASSIGQGVSPLHF. The CDR3, as DNA: TGTGCCAGCAGCATAGGACAGGGAGTTTCACCCCTCCACTTT.

The chain is built from TRBV27 and TRBJ2-7, with D perhaps matching TRBD1 (5 bases). Germline V gives CDR1 MNHEY, CDR2 SMNVEV (reference sequence). The ends were cut back, 4 bases at V and 2 bases at J, with 15 bases in the middle. This CDR3 has 15 residues. The CDR3 DNA is TGTGCCAGCAGTTCGGACAAACACATTGCCTACGAGCAGTACTTC. This codes for CASSSDKHIAYEQYF.

V usage is TRBV3-1 (or the pseudogene TRBV3-2) and J usage is TRBJ2-2; 8 bases match TRBD2. This CDR3 spans 15 amino acids. Per germline, CDR1 LGHDT and CDR2 YNNKEL (reference sequence). V was clipped by 3 bases and J by 6 bases; unmatched bases: 6. The CDR3 spells CASSQSGSLAGELFF. As DNA, the CDR3 is TGTGCCAGCAGCCAGAGCGGGAGTCTCGCCGGGGAGCTGTTTTTT.